These T cell receptor beta chains were read from a single sample in a study of OX40 agonist ivuxolimab in advanced cancers. Assay used: immunoSEQ multiplex PCR; TCRdb lists only in-frame clones, some missing. Here the sample spans 65,000 to 90,000 clones, 70% to 90% being singletons. Sequenced here: CD4+ or CD8+ T cells sorted from blood, sampled in a trial of the OX40 agonist ivuxolimab. These receptors all come from an adult with an advanced solid tumor such as melanoma, head and neck, liver or kidney cancer. Each CDR3 is given with its conserved first and last residue. The order of the fields is V gene, D gene, clone size, J gene, CDR3 DNA, CDR3 protein. D genes are given only for firm matches. The size of a clone is reported for some rows only, either as once, few or many, or as a class for expanded clones.

v_gene: TRBV30
d_gene: TRBD1
abundance: NA
j_gene: TRBJ1-2
CDR3nt: TGTGCCTGCCGGACAGGGAAAGGCTACACCTTC
CDR3aa: CACRTGKGYTF

v_gene: TRBV6-1
d_gene: NA
abundance: NA
j_gene: TRBJ2-1
CDR3nt: TGTGCCAGCAGTGAAGCAGGGAGTTACAATGAGCAGTTCTTC
CDR3aa: CASSEAGSYNEQFF

v_gene: TRBV7-6
d_gene: TRBD1
abundance: NA
j_gene: TRBJ2-5
CDR3nt: TGTGCCAGCAGCTTAACAGGGGGAGAGACCCAGTACTTC
CDR3aa: CASSLTGGETQYF

v_gene: TRBV5-4
d_gene: TRBD2
abundance: NA
j_gene: TRBJ2-1
CDR3nt: TGTGCCAGCAGCCCCACCGGCGGGAGCTTGAATGAGCAGTTCTTC
CDR3aa: CASSPTGGSLNEQFF

v_gene: TRBV7-3
d_gene: NA
abundance: NA
j_gene: TRBJ2-2
CDR3nt: TGTGCCAGCAGCCCCGGGGACTTTGGGGAGCTGTTTTTT
CDR3aa: CASSPGDFGELFF

v_gene: TRBV4-2
d_gene: TRBD1
abundance: NA
j_gene: TRBJ1-4
CDR3nt: TGTGCCAGCAGCCAAGAAGGAGGTCAGGGGGCGATTGAAAAACTGTTTTTT
CDR3aa: CASSQEGGQGAIEKLFF

v_gene: TRBV6-5
d_gene: NA
abundance: NA
j_gene: TRBJ1-1
CDR3nt: TGTGCCAGCAGTCCTTGGGTCGGTATGAACACTGAAGCTTTCTTT
CDR3aa: CASSPWVGMNTEAFF

v_gene: TRBV6-5
d_gene: TRBD1
abundance: NA
j_gene: TRBJ2-7
CDR3nt: TGTGCCAGCAATGGACAGGGAAGGGACGAGCAGTACTTC
CDR3aa: CASNGQGRDEQYF

v_gene: TRBV18
d_gene: TRBD2
abundance: NA
j_gene: TRBJ2-7
CDR3nt: TGTGCCAGCTCACCCGTAGCGGGAGACTTGGGCCACGAGCAGTACTTC
CDR3aa: CASSPVAGDLGHEQYF

v_gene: TRBV28
d_gene: NA
abundance: NA
j_gene: TRBJ1-1
CDR3nt: TGTGCCAGCAGTTCTGGGGAGATGAACACTGAAGCTTTCTTT
CDR3aa: CASSSGEMNTEAFF

v_gene: TRBV7-8
d_gene: NA
abundance: NA
j_gene: TRBJ2-1
CDR3nt: TGTGCCAGCAGCTTAGGGGAAGGGCATGAGCAGTTCTTC
CDR3aa: CASSLGEGHEQFF

v_gene: TRBV5-4
d_gene: NA
abundance: NA
j_gene: TRBJ1-6
CDR3nt: TGTGCCACCTCGACGGGGGTCGATAATTCACCCCTCCACTTT
CDR3aa: CATSTGVDNSPLHF

v_gene: TRBV27
d_gene: NA
abundance: NA
j_gene: TRBJ2-7
CDR3nt: TGTGCCAGCAGTTTATGGGCCCTTGGCGAGCAGTACTTC
CDR3aa: CASSLWALGEQYF

v_gene: TRBV5-4
d_gene: TRBD1
abundance: once
j_gene: TRBJ2-5
CDR3nt: TGTGCCAGCAGCTCGGCCAGGGGGCAGGGGGAGACCCAGTACTTC
CDR3aa: CASSSARGQGETQYF

v_gene: TRBV7-8
d_gene: TRBD2
abundance: NA
j_gene: TRBJ2-3
CDR3nt: TGTGCCAGCAGCCAACGGGGCCCGGGAGGATATACGCAGTATTTT
CDR3aa: CASSQRGPGGYTQYF

v_gene: TRBV5-1
d_gene: NA
abundance: NA
j_gene: TRBJ2-5
CDR3nt: TGCGCCAGCAGCCCGGATGCTCAAGAGACCCAGTACTTC
CDR3aa: CASSPDAQETQYF

v_gene: TRBV7-9
d_gene: TRBD2
abundance: NA
j_gene: TRBJ2-3
CDR3nt: TGTGCCAGCAGCTTAGCGGGAGGGGCAGATACGCAGTATTTT
CDR3aa: CASSLAGGADTQYF

v_gene: TRBV27
d_gene: NA
abundance: NA
j_gene: TRBJ2-7
CDR3nt: TGTGCCAGCAGTTTAAGGCAGTTTACCTACGAGCAGTACTTC
CDR3aa: CASSLRQFTYEQYF

v_gene: TRBV9
d_gene: NA
abundance: NA
j_gene: TRBJ1-1
CDR3nt: TGTGCCAGCAGCGTAGATGTAGGGTCCACTGAAGCTTTCTTT
CDR3aa: CASSVDVGSTEAFF

v_gene: TRBV28
d_gene: TRBD2
abundance: NA
j_gene: TRBJ2-3
CDR3nt: TGTGCCAGCAGTACCTACACCGGACTAGCGGGACGAGCCCCTAGCACAGATACGCAGTATTTT
CDR3aa: CASSTYTGLAGRAPSTDTQYF

v_gene: TRBV28
d_gene: NA
abundance: NA
j_gene: TRBJ2-4
CDR3nt: TGTGCCAGCAGTTTAGGGAACGGTTGGCGGACCAAAAACATTCAGTACTTC
CDR3aa: CASSLGNGWRTKNIQYF

v_gene: TRBV30
d_gene: NA
abundance: NA
j_gene: TRBJ1-1
CDR3nt: TGTGCCTGGAGTGTAGAAGGAGGAACTGAAGCTTTCTTT
CDR3aa: CAWSVEGGTEAFF

v_gene: TRBV19
d_gene: TRBD1
abundance: NA
j_gene: TRBJ2-7
CDR3nt: TGTGCCAGTAGTTTGCGGACAGGGGGCTATTACGAGCAGTACTTC
CDR3aa: CASSLRTGGYYEQYF

v_gene: TRBV23-1
d_gene: TRBD1
abundance: NA
j_gene: TRBJ2-3
CDR3nt: TGCGCCAGCAAGGCACAGGGGGTCGGAGATACGCAGTATTTT
CDR3aa: CASKAQGVGDTQYF

v_gene: TRBV2
d_gene: TRBD2
abundance: once
j_gene: TRBJ2-7
CDR3nt: TGTGCCAGCAGTTTAACTAGCGTCCCCTACGAGCAGTACTTC
CDR3aa: CASSLTSVPYEQYF

v_gene: TRBV12-5
d_gene: NA
abundance: NA
j_gene: TRBJ2-7
CDR3nt: TGTGCTAGTGGTTTGCCGACAGGTAGCTCCTACGAGCAGTACTTC
CDR3aa: CASGLPTGSSYEQYF

v_gene: TRBV4-1
d_gene: NA
abundance: NA
j_gene: TRBJ2-2
CDR3nt: TGCGCCAGCAGCCAAGATGCGAATCCCACCGGGGAGCTGTTTTTT
CDR3aa: CASSQDANPTGELFF

v_gene: TRBV6-5
d_gene: TRBD1
abundance: NA
j_gene: TRBJ1-2
CDR3nt: TGTGCCAGCAGTTACCTCAGGGGGGCCTATGGCTACACCTTC
CDR3aa: CASSYLRGAYGYTF

v_gene: TRBV9
d_gene: NA
abundance: once
j_gene: TRBJ2-2
CDR3nt: TGTGCCAGCAGCGCGAGTTGGGGGAGTGTAAACACCGGGGAGCTGTTTTTT
CDR3aa: CASSASWGSVNTGELFF

v_gene: TRBV5-1
d_gene: TRBD2
abundance: NA
j_gene: TRBJ2-3
CDR3nt: TGCGCCAGCAAGAGTAGCGGGAGCACAGATACGCAGTATTTT
CDR3aa: CASKSSGSTDTQYF

v_gene: TRBV2
d_gene: TRBD1
abundance: NA
j_gene: TRBJ2-7
CDR3nt: TGTGCCAGCAGTTTAACGACAGGGTCATTAGAGCAGTACTTC
CDR3aa: CASSLTTGSLEQYF

v_gene: TRBV5-1
d_gene: NA
abundance: NA
j_gene: TRBJ2-2
CDR3nt: TGCGCCAGCAGCAAAATGCCGGGGACCAGAGGGGAGCTGTTTTTT
CDR3aa: CASSKMPGTRGELFF

v_gene: TRBV5-6
d_gene: NA
abundance: NA
j_gene: TRBJ2-1
CDR3nt: TGTGCCAGCAGCCGCTGGGAGCGGATCAATGAGCAGTTCTTC
CDR3aa: CASSRWERINEQFF

v_gene: TRBV28
d_gene: TRBD1
abundance: NA
j_gene: TRBJ2-7
CDR3nt: TGTGCCAGCAGTTTTCGGACAGGGTCCTACGAGCAGTACTTC
CDR3aa: CASSFRTGSYEQYF